This passage covers 14 T cell receptor beta chains from one sample sequenced in a study of cytomegalovirus exposure and HLA in healthy donors. This PCR relied on a set of 60 Vbeta primers and 13 Jbeta primers. Sequenced by immunoSEQ multiplex PCR; TCRdb stores in-frame clones only, minus some. The table includes tens of thousands of clones, roughly 80% detected once. The sequenced sample consisted of PBMCs. All receptors derive from a woman in her 40s in good health and CMV-seropositive.

This chain joins TRBV30 and TRBJ2-1, with D maybe TRBD1 (6 bases). Germline loops: CDR1 GTSNPN, CDR2 SVGIG (reference sequence). The CDR3 totals 12 residues. Trimming shortened V by 4 bases and J by 2 bases, and 6 bases separated the two germline ends. CDR3 bases: TGTGCCTGGAAGGGGGCCTACAATGAGCAGTTCTTC. Its protein is CAWKGAYNEQFF.

This clone has just one count. The rearrangement links TRBV27 to TRBJ2-7, with D possibly matching TRBD2 (5 bases). V lost 2 bases to trimming and J lost 1 base, with 6 bases between them. Germline V gene sequence: CDR1 MNHEY, CDR2 SMNVEV (reference sequence). CDR3 length: 13 amino acids. CDR3 sequence (DNA): TGTGCCAGCAGTTTAGGACTTTCCTACGAGCAGTACTTC. Its protein is CASSLGLSYEQYF.

V usage is TRBV25-1 and J usage is TRBJ2-7; D unclear. The V and J ends lost 7 bases and 5 bases respectively, with 15 bases between them. This CDR3 is built from 13 residues. Germline CDR1 is MGHDK and CDR2 is SYGVNS. CDR3: CASNDPGRNEQYF. In nucleotides, the CDR3 is TGTGCCAGCAATGATCCGGGTAGGAACGAGCAGTACTTC.

V gene TRBV4-1 combines with J gene TRBJ1-3; D call uncertain. The CDR3 is 17 residues long. V was shortened by 0 bases and J by 2 bases, with 14 bases between the two germline ends. Germline V gives CDR1 MGHRA, CDR2 YSYEKL. CDR3 nucleotide sequence: TGCGCCAGCAGCCAAGATGCCGGTAGAAGCCCTGGAAACACCATATATTTT. Protein sequence: CASSQDAGRSPGNTIYF.

The V gene is TRBV14, the J gene TRBJ2-1; D ambiguous. CDR3 length: 13 amino acids. CDR1 and CDR2 (germline): SGHDN, FVKESK. The V end was cut by 1 base, the J end by 9 bases, with 10 bases between. Written as DNA, the CDR3 is TGTGCCAGCAGCCAAGCGGTTATCACTGAGCAGTTCTTC. Residues: CASSQAVITEQFF.

CDR3 sequence (DNA): TGTGCCAGCTCACAAGGGACAGGGGACACTGAAGCTTTCTTT. As protein: CASSQGTGDTEAFF. The V call is TRBV18, the J call TRBJ1-1; 10 bases are shared with TRBD1. CDR3 length: 14 amino acids. V shed 4 bases and J 3 bases; nucleotides not matched to a gene: 2. In germline, CDR1 is KGHSH, CDR2 LQKENI.

The chain is built from TRBV6-1 and TRBJ2-3; 12 bases align to TRBD1. The V gene's germline CDR1 is MNHNS and CDR2 SASEGT. The junction had 4 bases not matched to a gene; V was cut back by 8 bases and J by 4 bases. CDR3 length: 14 amino acids. For the CDR3, the DNA is TGTGCCAGCGCCGGGACAGGGGGCCCAGATACGCAGTATTTT. Its translation: CASAGTGGPDTQYF.

The chain uses TRBV6-5 and TRBJ2-3; TRBD2 agrees at 11 bases. Per germline, CDR1 MNHEY and CDR2 SVGAGI. V was clipped by 5 bases and J by 12 bases; unmatched bases: 7. The CDR3 is made up of 13 amino acids. The CDR3 DNA follows: TGTGCCAGCAGTCACCCTAGCGGGGGGATACAGTATTTT. Translated, it gives CASSHPSGGIQYF.

This rearrangement joins TRBV5-1 to TRBJ1-4; tentatively, D is TRBD1 (5 bases). Germline V lookup: CDR1 SGHRS, CDR2 YFSETQ. V was trimmed by 4 bases and J by 3 bases, leaving 13 bases between them. The CDR3 contains 15 residues. In nucleotides, the CDR3 is TGCGCCAGCAGCCCCAACAGGCCGGCTAATGAAAAACTGTTTTTT. This gives the protein CASSPNRPANEKLFF.

The V call is TRBV5-6, the J call TRBJ1-6; TRBD1 is a possible D gene (5 bases). V lost 0 bases to trimming and J lost 7 bases, with 8 bases between them. This CDR3 region has 14 residues. From germline, CDR1 is SGHDT and CDR2 YYEEEE. The CDR3 DNA reads as TGTGCCAGCAGCTTGGAGGGGTGGAATTCACCCCTCCACTTT. It specifies CASSLEGWNSPLHF.

This sequence joins TRBV7-3 and TRBJ1-1; possible D gene TRBD1, 5 bases. The ends were cut back, 2 bases at V and 8 bases at J, with 12 bases in the middle. This CDR3 comprises 13 residues. Germline loops: CDR1 SGHTA, CDR2 FQGTGA. As DNA, the CDR3 is TGTGCCAGCAGCTTAGGCAGGGAACGAGAAGCTTTCTTT. Translating gives CASSLGREREAFF. Full variable domain (missing parts from reference TRBV7-3 and TRBJ1-1): GAGVSQTPSNKVTEKGKYVELRCDPISGHTALYWYRQSLGQGPEFLIYFQGTGAADDSGLPNDRFFAVRPEGSVSTLKIQRTERGDSAVYLCASSLGREREAFFGQGTRLTVV.

In this sample, this clone turned up a few times. The chain couples TRBV29-1 to TRBJ2-3; D gene ambiguous. The V gene's germline CDR1 is SQVTM and CDR2 ANQGSEA. V was cut by 4 bases and J by 1 base, with 12 bases left in between. The CDR3 is made up of 14 amino acids. The CDR3 coding sequence is TGCAGCGTTGTAGGAGAAGTCGGCACAGATACGCAGTATTTT. This codes for CSVVGEVGTDTQYF.

The V call is TRBV10-1, the J call TRBJ2-1; D possibly corresponds to TRBD2 (7 bases). V was clipped by 2 bases and J by 2 bases, with 10 bases between them. Germline V lookup: CDR1 WNHNN, CDR2 SYGVQD (reference sequence). The CDR3 is 15 amino acids. This CDR3 is CASSERRGPYNEQFF. The CDR3 coding sequence is TGCGCCAGCAGTGAGAGGCGGGGGCCCTACAATGAGCAGTTCTTC.

The V gene is TRBV29-1, the J gene TRBJ2-2; the D is unclear. This CDR3 is 13 amino acids long. CDR1 SQVTM and CDR2 ANQGSEA come from the germline V gene. Trimming stripped 5 bases from V and 3 bases from J, with 10 bases between. The chain's CDR3 is CSVRGSYTGELFF. The CDR3 region has the DNA TGCAGCGTTAGAGGCAGCTACACCGGGGAGCTGTTTTTT.